The clone carrying this TCR beta chain was observed a handful of times. Antigen: not known. Individuals selected for sequencing had exhibited CD8+CD57+ cell expansion on flow cytometry. Every one of the patients had aplastic anemia (severe, acquired). No therapy was given to patients before blood sampling. The entry originates in a study of CD8+CD57+ T cells in acquired aplastic anemia. Findings and limits, study-wide: Overlapping CD8+ CDR3 repertoires of patients and controls contained approximately 28 shared sequences.

CDR1 is LNHNV, CDR2 YYDKDF, per germline (reference sequence). The CDR3 spans 14 residues. V lost 3 bases to trimming and J lost 6 bases, with 9 bases between them. CDR3 and TCR beta VDJ profiling relied on a genomic DNA template. MiXCR, applied by TCRdb to the reads, yields one record per CDR3 protein. The sample lists about 180,000 distinct CDR3 sequences, approximately 48% seen once, with over 10% in the top ten. Sequenced input: sorted CD4+, CD8+, or CD8+CD57+ T cells (not recorded which) from PBMCs. The chain carries TRBV15 and TRBJ1-6; TRBD1 might be the D (6 bases). The source of this sequence is a human donor with aplastic anemia. CDR3 sequence: CATSSRGGNSPLHF. CDR3 DNA: TGTGCCACCAGCAGCAGGGGCGGTAATTCACCCCTCCACTTT.